A single TCR beta chain is shown here with its context. The count of this clone is one. What this receptor recognizes is not known. No much larger clonotype is one base removed from it; base qualities were not supplied. The data are from a study of shared clonotypes between healthy human individuals (dated by TCRdb to between 2020 and 2021). Looking at the study overall: Two women and a few men aged 18 to 49 years were included in the cohort. For each donor, CD4 naive and CD4 memory were each given three plates, CD8 naive was given two plates, and CD8 memory was given one plate. Different laboratories and diverse techniques were used to prepare libraries and sequence TCR repertoires, to increase sequencing depth and limit assay-specific biases. Blood TCR repertoires of about five healthy adults were deeply sequenced to estimate repertoire size and the extent of clonotype sharing between individuals. Leukapheresis yielded between about 0.94 and 8.9 billion PBMCs per donor.

Donors were healthy HIV-negative adults with no recently reported acute infections or vaccinations. All donors were Caucasian adults living in Nashville, Tennessee, USA. Magnetic negative selection was used to enrich CD4+ T cells, after which naive cells were positively selected on CD45RA and the negative fraction became the memory subset. Blood was collected by leukapheresis, and PBMCs were isolated by Ficoll-Histopaque density gradient centrifugation and then cryopreserved in liquid nitrogen vapor phase. Purity and quantity of every magnetically sorted T cell population were checked by analytical flow cytometry. Genomic DNA was isolated from each sorted fraction and quantified by UV absorbance on a Nanodrop 2000c. The cysteine opens and the phenylalanine closes a CDR3 of 14 amino acids. The entry retains the CDR3 DNA only, 42 bases that are in frame from base 1. V is shortened by 4 bases, J by 5 bases, and the region joining them spans 13 bases. Per the germline V gene, SNHLY is the CDR1 and FYNNEI is the CDR2.

TCR CDR3 regions were amplified from genomic DNA by multiplex PCR using the deep immunoSEQ assay. Genomic DNA extracted from each cell subset was distributed evenly over all wells of several immunoSEQ 96-well plates, and each plate served as one replicate. Each replicate PCR for sorted subsets received roughly 0.2 ug genomic DNA, equal to 30,000 or so T cell genomes. The purified libraries were quantified using a Qubit 3.0 fluorometer, sized with a Bioanalyzer 2100, and then quantified again using the KAPA Library Quantification kit. A separate single-read 150-cycle Illumina NextSeq 550 flow cell was used to sequence each immunoSEQ 96-well plate. Turning to the authors' computational methods: Because the immunoSEQ output held only junctional sequences and lacked quality scores, the filtering could not match the filtering applied to full-length reads. To assign V/J genes and CDR3, sequences were annotated against IMGT germline references using PyIR, a Python wrapper for IgBLAST v1.9. Reads with weak V/J assignments (E-value above 1e-6), missing CDR3, stop codons, out-of-frame junctions, or ambiguous translated residues were removed. V3J clonotypes were defined by identical inferred V gene, J gene, and CDR3 amino acid sequence. To compute the percentage overlap between repertoires, the number of shared unique clonotypes was divided by the size of the smaller repertoire. Repertoire richness was assessed with RTK rarefaction, the Chao1 estimator, and Recon v2.1 estimates of unobserved clonotypes. Generation probabilities for all TCRbeta clonotypes obtained by the gDNA method from a handful of donors were computed using OLGA. Sourced from immuneACCESS, this table was stored by TCRdb with only in-frame sequences that have V and J called. A share of the clones is absent; for the studies checked, an unresolved V gene accounts for under half, and the remainder has no known explanation. V and J calls and clone size are as listed in that table; D and trimming were resolved from the DNA. In all, the sample holds under 2.5 million clones, and about nine tenths of those were seen once. The ten largest clones represent more than 0.35% of the sample.

Results and caveats for the whole study, not just this receptor: Pairwise subsampling indicated that sequencing depth was expected to affect the degree of clonotype sharing among donors. Even with the large sequencing depth, rarefaction of the sorted-subset datasets indicated that sequencing was incomplete. The genetic and exposure-history diversity represented was limited by the small number of donors. Naive subsets generally had larger estimated clonotype richness than memory subsets did. Across a few donors, roughly 5.4% of naive CD4, 3% to 3.5% of naive CD8, about 2% of memory CD4, and roughly 0.4% of memory CD8 clonotypes were shared. Only blood was sampled, and tissue TCR repertoires likely differ from those in blood. Compared with non-shared clonotypes, the clonotypes found in all four sorted-subset donors had higher generation probabilities.

Sequences were obtained from naive CD4+ T cells from PBMCs. The cell subset or site label of this sample denotes: CD45RA+ positively selected. The chain couples TRBV2 to TRBJ2-3; the D gene could be either TRBD1 or TRBD2, each agreeing at 5 bases. The sequence was collected from a man younger than 30 in good health. Some clones in this sample may be carry-over from other donors' samples. DNA sequence: TGTGCCAGCAGTGGGTCACTGGGGGAAGATACGCAGTATTTT. This is translated as CASSGSLGEDTQYF. Full variable domain (CDR3 extended with the reference TRBV2 and TRBJ2-3 proteins): EPEVTQTPSHQVTQMGQEVILRCVPISNHLYFYWYRQILGQKVEFLVSFYNNEISEKSEIFDDQFSVERPDGSNFTLKIRSTKLEDSAMYFCASSGSLGEDTQYFGPGTRLTVL.